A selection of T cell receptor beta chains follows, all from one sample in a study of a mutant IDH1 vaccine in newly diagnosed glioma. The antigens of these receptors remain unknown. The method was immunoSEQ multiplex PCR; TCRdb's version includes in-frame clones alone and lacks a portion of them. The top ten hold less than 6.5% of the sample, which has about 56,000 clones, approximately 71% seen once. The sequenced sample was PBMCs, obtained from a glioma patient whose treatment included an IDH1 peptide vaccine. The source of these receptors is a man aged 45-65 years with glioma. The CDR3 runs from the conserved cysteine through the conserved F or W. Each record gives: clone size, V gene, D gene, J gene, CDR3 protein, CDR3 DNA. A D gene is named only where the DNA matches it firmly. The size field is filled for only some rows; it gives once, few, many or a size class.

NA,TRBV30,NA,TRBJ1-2,CAWEGGNYGYTF,TGTGCCTGGGAGGGAGGGAACTATGGCTACACCTTC
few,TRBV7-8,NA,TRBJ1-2,CASSGGSYGYTF,TGTGCCAGCAGCGGAGGGTCCTATGGCTACACCTTC
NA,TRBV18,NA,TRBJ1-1,CASSPRQRDTEAFF,TGTGCCAGCTCACCCAGGCAAAGAGACACTGAAGCTTTCTTT
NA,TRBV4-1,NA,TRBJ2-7,CASSQDRGTGEQYF,TGCGCCAGCAGCCAAGATCGAGGGACGGGGGAGCAGTACTTC
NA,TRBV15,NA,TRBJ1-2,CATSRVANYGYTF,TGTGCCACCAGCAGAGTAGCGAACTATGGCTACACCTTC
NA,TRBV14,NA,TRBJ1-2,CASSQGGRGYGYTF,TGTGCCAGCAGCCAAGGGGGTCGGGGATATGGCTACACCTTC
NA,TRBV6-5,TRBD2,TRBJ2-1,CASSYSAGGRGEQFF,TGTGCCAGCAGTTACTCGGCGGGGGGGCGGGGTGAGCAGTTCTTC
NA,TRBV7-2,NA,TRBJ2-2,CASSSWPGELFF,TGTGCCAGCAGCTCCTGGCCCGGGGAGCTGTTTTTT
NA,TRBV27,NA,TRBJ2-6,CASSPLPAGRFSGANVLTF,TGTGCCAGCAGTCCCCTCCCGGCAGGACGCTTTTCTGGGGCCAACGTCCTGACTTTC
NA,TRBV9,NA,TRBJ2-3,CASSILSVLTDTQYF,TGTGCCAGCAGCATTCTTTCGGTCCTCACAGATACGCAGTATTTT
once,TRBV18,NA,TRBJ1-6,CASSKQGTSSYNSPLHF,TGTGCCAGCTCAAAACAAGGGACCAGCTCCTATAATTCACCCCTCCACTTT
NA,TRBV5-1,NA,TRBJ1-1,CASSLEGQDEAFF,TGCGCCAGCAGCTTGGAGGGACAAGACGAAGCTTTCTTT
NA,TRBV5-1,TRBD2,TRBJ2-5,CASRTSGGGQETQYF,TGCGCCAGCAGAACTAGCGGGGGGGGACAAGAGACCCAGTACTTC
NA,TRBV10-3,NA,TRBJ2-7,CAISESAGAAYEQYF,TGTGCCATCAGTGAGTCTGCCGGGGCAGCCTACGAGCAGTACTTC
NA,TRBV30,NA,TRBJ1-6,CAWTVTSYNSPLHF,TGTGCCTGGACAGTCACCTCCTATAATTCACCCCTCCACTTT
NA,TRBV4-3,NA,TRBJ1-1,CASSQDLMGTEAFF,TGCGCCAGCAGCCAAGATCTAATGGGGACTGAAGCTTTCTTT
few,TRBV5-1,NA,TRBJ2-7,CASSFRDGTYEQYF,TGCGCCAGCAGCTTTAGGGACGGAACCTACGAGCAGTACTTC
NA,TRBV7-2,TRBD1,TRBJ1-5,CASSLERGGSQPQHF,TGTGCCAGCAGCTTAGAAAGAGGGGGCAGTCAGCCCCAGCATTTT
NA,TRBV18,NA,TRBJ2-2,CASFGGANTGELFF,TGTGCCAGCTTTGGGGGAGCGAACACCGGGGAGCTGTTTTTT
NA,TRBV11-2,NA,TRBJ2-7,CASRMSYEQYF,TGTGCCAGCAGGATGTCCTACGAGCAGTACTTC
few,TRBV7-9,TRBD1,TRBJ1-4,CASSLGGQGTTNEKLFF,TGTGCCAGCAGCTTAGGGGGACAGGGGACAACTAATGAAAAACTGTTTTTT
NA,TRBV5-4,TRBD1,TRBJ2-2,CASSLGPGQGGTGELFF,TGTGCCAGCAGCTTGGGCCCGGGACAGGGAGGCACCGGGGAGCTGTTTTTT